These T cell receptor beta chains were read from a single sample in a study of cytomegalovirus exposure and HLA in healthy donors. The protocol was immunoSEQ multiplex PCR, while the TCRdb copy is restricted to in-frame clones and leaves out a portion. The sample holds more than 80,000 clones, roughly four fifths seen once. Sequenced sample: PBMCs. The origin of the receptors is a male donor in good health and CMV-seropositive. Both conserved end residues are trimmed from each CDR3. Fields, in order: V gene, J gene, CDR3 protein.

TRBV5-4	TRBJ2-5	ASSLTGETQY
TRBV28	TRBJ1-5	ASSLSRVGNQPQN
TRBV5-4	TRBJ1-1	ASSQLDRVDTEAF
TRBV28	TRBJ2-7	ASTLGQFSYEQY
TRBV4-2	TRBJ1-4	ASSRGQGREKLF
TRBV5-1	TRBJ2-7	ASSPRTGGGYEQY
TRBV7-3	TRBJ2-7	ASSSDSLYEQY
TRBV5-4	TRBJ2-1	ASSLGTSGSLEQF
TRBV7-6	TRBJ2-1	ASSLAQGGGRAFEQF
TRBV28	TRBJ2-4	ASRKSGRQNIQY